Presented here are 27 T cell receptor beta chains from one specimen sequenced in a study of blood T cell repertoires in COVID-19. The method was immunoSEQ multiplex PCR; TCRdb's version includes in-frame clones alone and lacks a portion of them. The sample yields 200,000 to 250,000 clones, around 88% seen once. The sequencing input was peripheral blood. The receptors come from a woman of 80 years or more with COVID-19, enrolled during active disease.

This clone was detected once. The chain recombines TRBV5-1 with TRBJ1-4; TRBD1 agrees at 8 bases. Unmatched junction bases numbered 6, after V lost 4 bases and J lost 4 bases. Germline assignment: CDR1 SGHRS and CDR2 YFSETQ. This CDR3 region has 15 residues. CDR3 sequence: CASSIPTGGNEKLFF. CDR3 nucleotides: TGCGCCAGCAGCATCCCAACAGGGGGTAATGAAAAACTGTTTTTT. Full variable domain (outside the CDR3, taken from reference TRBV5-1 and TRBJ1-4): KAGVTQTPRYLIKTRGQQVTLSCSPISGHRSVSWYQQTPGQGLQFLFEYFSETQRNKGNFPGRFSGRQFSNSRSEMNVSTLELGDSALYLCASSIPTGGNEKLFFGSGTQLSVL.

V gene TRBV28 combines with J gene TRBJ2-2; weak D call: TRBD2 (5 bases). V was trimmed by 5 bases and J by 0 bases, leaving 13 bases between them. CDR1 is MDHEN and CDR2 is SYDVKM in the germline V gene. There are 16 residues in the CDR3. CDR3 loop: CASSLIGLPNTGELFF. In DNA form, the CDR3 reads TGTGCCAGCAGTCTCATCGGACTTCCGAACACCGGGGAGCTGTTTTTT.

The chain links TRBV11-1 to TRBJ2-7; 8 nucleotides line up with TRBD2. V was clipped by 4 bases and J by 0 bases; unmatched bases: 8. The CDR3 has 16 residues. Germline V gene lookup returns CDR1 SGHAT and CDR2 FQDESV (reference sequence). The CDR3 loop reads CASSSSYTSGSYEQYF. The DNA for the CDR3 is TGTGCCAGCAGCTCATCCTACACTAGCGGCTCCTACGAGCAGTACTTC. Filled out from reference TRBV11-1 and TRBJ2-7, the complete variable domain reads EAEVAQSPRYKITEKSQAVAFWCDPISGHATLYWYRQILGQGPELLVQFQDESVVDDSQLPKDRFSAERLKGVDSTLKIQPAELGDSAMYLCASSSSYTSGSYEQYFGPGTRLTVT.

The chain carries TRBV5-6 and TRBJ2-7; possible D gene TRBD1, 6 bases. The CDR3 sequence is 14 residues long. CDR1 and CDR2 from the germline V gene are SGHDT and YYEEEE. Trimming pared 4 bases from V and 0 bases from J, leaving 11 bases between. CDR3 region: CASSRQVSSYEQYV. DNA for the CDR3: TGTGCCAGCAGCCGACAGGTTAGCTCCTACGAGCAGTACGTC.

The chain employs TRBV7-2 and TRBJ2-1; D gene ambiguous. V dropped 5 bases and J dropped 0 bases, with 14 bases sitting between them. Germline values: CDR1 SGHTA, CDR2 FQGNSA. This CDR3 has 16 residues. The CDR3 DNA follows: TGTGCCAGCAGCCCCGAAGGCGGTTTCTCCTACAATGAGCAGTTCTTC. This sequence encodes CASSPEGGFSYNEQFF.

This sequence joins TRBV3-1 (or the pseudogene TRBV3-2) and TRBJ2-1; TRBD2 matches 13 bases. V trimming: 7 bases; J trimming: 7 bases; junction bases outside the gene matches: 7. Germline V CDR1 and CDR2: LGHDT, YNNKEL (reference sequence). The CDR3 sequence is 15 residues long. In DNA form, the CDR3 reads TGTGCCAGCACCGAAGGGACTAGCGGGGCTAATGAGCAGTTCTTC. It specifies CASTEGTSGANEQFF.

The gene calls are TRBV7-8 and TRBJ1-2; 7 bases map to TRBD1. Per germline, CDR1 SGHVS and CDR2 FQNEAQ. The CDR3 length is 16 residues. Unmatched junction bases numbered 12, after V lost 5 bases and J lost 3 bases. DNA of the CDR3: TGTGCCAGCAGCACTATCCAGACAGGGTTCGACTATGGCTACACCTTC. Residues: CASSTIQTGFDYGYTF. Combining the CDR3 with reference TRBV7-8 and TRBJ1-2 gives the whole variable domain GAGVSQSPRYKVAKRGQDVALRCDPISGHVSLFWYQQALGQGPEFLTYFQNEAQLDKSGLPSDRFFAERPEGSVSTLKIQRTQQEDSAVYLCASSTIQTGFDYGYTFGSGTRLTVV.

This sequence joins TRBV3-1 (or the pseudogene TRBV3-2) and TRBJ1-1, with D possibly being TRBD1 (5 bases). CDR3 length: 14 amino acids. The germline V gene encodes CDR1 LGHDT and CDR2 YNNKEL (reference sequence). Trimming shortened V by 1 base and J by 6 bases, and 12 bases separated the two germline ends. In DNA, the CDR3 is TGTGCCAGCAGCCAAGCGCAGGGCGGATCTGAAGCTTTCTTT. This gives the protein CASSQAQGGSEAFF.

V usage is TRBV6-5 and J usage is TRBJ1-4; D is ambiguous. This CDR3 has 13 amino acids. Germline CDR1 and CDR2: MNHEY and SVGAGI. V gave up 7 bases and J gave up 8 bases, with 14 bases separating them. The CDR3 sequence: CASKRSSAEKLFF. The CDR3 DNA is TGTGCCAGCAAAAGGAGTTCGGCCGAAAAACTGTTTTTT.

A single count supports this clone. The chain combines TRBV18 with TRBJ1-2; perhaps TRBD1 as D (6 bases). Germline assignment: CDR1 KGHSH and CDR2 LQKENI. The CDR3 contains 15 residues. Trimming pared 0 bases from V and 6 bases from J, leaving 14 bases between. The CDR3 reads CASSPPGGGYDGYTF. The CDR3, as DNA: TGTGCCAGCTCACCACCGGGCGGGGGCTATGATGGCTACACCTTC.

Here the CDR3 reads CASSLGQEQGYTF. The DNA for the CDR3 is TGTGCCAGCAGCTTAGGGCAAGAACAGGGTTACACCTTC. V usage is TRBV7-9 and J usage is TRBJ1-2; possible D gene TRBD1, 6 bases. V shed 1 base and J shed 11 bases, with 14 bases lying between them. Germline V gene sequence: CDR1 SEHNR, CDR2 FQNEAQ (reference sequence). This CDR3 region has 13 residues.

This clone has just one count. The chain couples TRBV28 to TRBJ1-2; 7 nucleotides align to TRBD1. This CDR3 contains 14 residues. V was pared by 6 bases and J by 2 bases, with 6 bases of the junction left unmatched. The germline V gene has CDR1 MDHEN and CDR2 SYDVKM. CDR3 protein: CASRDPGQNYGYTF. CDR3 coding DNA: TGTGCCAGCAGAGATCCGGGACAGAACTATGGCTACACCTTC.

V is TRBV7-2 and J is TRBJ1-1; 10 bases fit TRBD1. The CDR3 is made up of 14 amino acids. Per germline, CDR1 SGHTA and CDR2 FQGNSA. Trimming took 5 bases from V and 5 from J; bases not matched to a gene: 5. The CDR3 region has the DNA TGTGCCAGCAGCAGAAGACAGGGGGCAACTGAAGCTTTCTTT. Translation: CASSRRQGATEAFF.

V is TRBV29-1 and J is TRBJ1-3, with 7 bases identical to TRBD1. The germline V gene encodes CDR1 SQVTM and CDR2 ANQGSEA. Trimming cost V 5 bases and J 9 bases; bases outside gene matches: 4. The CDR3 runs 11 residues. DNA of the CDR3: TGCAGCGTTCGACAGGGTGGCACCATATATTTT. This codes for CSVRQGGTIYF.

The chain joins TRBV5-8 to TRBJ1-3, with D maybe TRBD1 (6 bases). Between the trimmed V and J ends, which lost 4 bases and 0 bases, there was a span of 14 bases. Germline lookup yields CDR1 SGHTS and CDR2 YDEGEE. The CDR3 extends over 16 amino acids. The CDR3 bases are TGTGCCAGCAGCGTAAGACAGGTGCACTCTGGAAACACCATATATTTT. This translates into CASSVRQVHSGNTIYF. Supplemented by reference TRBV5-8 and TRBJ1-3, the full variable domain reads EAGVTQSPTHLIKTRGQQATLRCSPISGHTSVYWYQQALGLGLQFLLWYDEGEERNRGNFPPRFSGRQFPNYSSELNVNALELEDSALYLCASSVRQVHSGNTIYFGEGSWLTVV.

This chain links TRBV7-3 with TRBJ1-6; D uncertain. There are 15 residues in the CDR3. Germline CDR1 SGHTA, CDR2 FQGTGA. V shed 0 bases and J shed 7 bases, with 10 bases lying between them. For the CDR3, the DNA is TGTGCCAGCAGCTTAACTAGCGGCTCGAATTCACCCCTCCACTTT. Its translation is CASSLTSGSNSPLHF.

The chain uses TRBV19 and TRBJ2-3; TRBD1 matches 7 bases. Germline CDR1 is LNHDA and CDR2 is SQIVND (reference sequence). V shed 4 bases, J shed 6 bases, and the junction held 4 bases outside the gene matches. This CDR3 is built from 13 residues. The CDR3 is CASSRDRGDTQYF. The CDR3 bases are TGTGCCAGTAGTAGGGACAGAGGCGATACGCAGTATTTT.

The rearrangement uses TRBV28 and TRBJ2-1, with TRBD1 identical over 7 bases. From germline, CDR1 is MDHEN and CDR2 SYDVKM. J was trimmed by 2 bases and V by 2 bases; bases with no gene match: 6. The length of the CDR3 is 16 residues. The CDR3 here is CASSLMSGGAYNEQFF. The CDR3 DNA reads as TGTGCCAGCAGTTTAATGTCAGGGGGAGCCTACAATGAGCAGTTCTTC.

This chain connects TRBV6-5 to TRBJ1-1; D not certain. This CDR3 spans 14 amino acids. The germline V gene encodes CDR1 MNHEY and CDR2 SVGAGI. The ends were cut back, 0 bases at V and 4 bases at J, with 9 bases in the middle. CDR3 nucleotide sequence: TGTGCCAGCAGTTACTCGATCACAGCCACTGAAGCTTTCTTT. Translating it yields CASSYSITATEAFF.

The CDR3 reads CASSNLTGRYEKLFF. The CDR3 bases are TGCGCCAGCAGCAATCTGACAGGACGTTATGAAAAACTGTTTTTT. The chain carries TRBV5-1 and TRBJ1-4; possible D gene TRBD1, 6 bases. Germline CDR1 is SGHRS and CDR2 is YFSETQ. The CDR3 covers 15 residues. Between the trimmed V and J ends, which lost 4 bases and 6 bases, there was a span of 16 bases.

The chain recombines TRBV7-9 with TRBJ2-3; 7 positions agree with TRBD1. In germline, CDR1 is SEHNR, CDR2 FQNEAQ (reference sequence). This CDR3 has 16 residues. J was trimmed by 0 bases and V by 4 bases; bases with no gene match: 7. The CDR3 region has the DNA TGTGCCAGCAGCTCTAGGGACAGCTCCAGCACAGATACGCAGTATTTT. Translated, it gives CASSSRDSSSTDTQYF.

This clone has only a few counts. This chain links TRBV7-2 with TRBJ1-1; no definite D call. The CDR3 extends over 14 amino acids. V was cut by 5 bases and J by 4 bases, with 14 bases left in between. The germline CDR1 and CDR2 sequences are SGHTA and FQGNSA. The CDR3, as DNA: TGTGCCAGCAGCCGGGAATTAGAGGCCACTGAAGCTTTCTTT. Residues: CASSRELEATEAFF.

The V call is TRBV7-9, the J call TRBJ1-4, with 7 bases fitting TRBD1. The J segment lost 5 bases and the V segment lost 5 bases, leaving 8 bases of the junction unmatched. The CDR3 contains 15 residues. Germline values: CDR1 SEHNR, CDR2 FQNEAQ (reference sequence). CDR3 coding DNA: TGTGCCAGCAGCCTTACAGGGGCGGGGAATGAAAAACTGTTTTTT. Translated: CASSLTGAGNEKLFF.

This chain uses TRBV6-5 with TRBJ2-3; 10 bases line up with TRBD2. The CDR3 loop spans 15 amino acids. Germline values: CDR1 MNHEY, CDR2 SVGAGI. The V and J ends lost 5 bases and 5 bases, in that order; junction bases with no gene match: 7. CDR3 sequence: CASSLSGGAGDTQYF. CDR3 nucleotides: TGTGCCAGCAGTCTCAGCGGGGGGGCGGGAGATACGCAGTATTTT.

This clone has a handful of counts. The rearrangement links TRBV7-2 to TRBJ1-5; maybe TRBD1 (6 bases). Trimming removed 5 bases from V and 3 bases from J, with 11 bases in between. CDR1 SGHTA and CDR2 FQGNSA come from the germline V gene. The CDR3 spans 14 residues. The CDR3 region is CASSIGQNNQPQHF. The CDR3 coding sequence is TGTGCCAGCAGCATAGGACAGAACAATCAGCCCCAGCATTTT.

J is TRBJ1-3 and V is TRBV4-1, with D maybe TRBD1 (6 bases). Trimming shortened V by 1 base and J by 0 bases, and 13 bases separated the two germline ends. CDR1 and CDR2 from the germline V gene are MGHRA and YSYEKL. This CDR3 region has 17 residues. This CDR3 is CASSQVTGQYSGNTIYF. DNA for the CDR3: TGCGCCAGCAGCCAAGTCACGGGACAATACTCTGGAAACACCATATATTTT.

The chain couples TRBV10-1 to TRBJ2-5; D perhaps matches TRBD1 (5 bases). Trimming removed 0 bases at V and 3 bases at J, with 8 bases between. The length of the CDR3 is 14 residues. Looked up from germline, CDR1 is WNHNN and CDR2 is SYGVQD (reference sequence). The CDR3 spells CASSESGREETQYF. The DNA of the CDR3 is TGCGCCAGCAGTGAGTCGGGCAGGGAAGAGACCCAGTACTTC.